This T cell receptor beta chain was sequenced in a study of cytomegalovirus exposure and HLA in healthy donors. At the level of the study: It was reported in a later analysis that the same platform had been used for the 120 validation repertoires as for the roughly 700 first-cohort repertoires. Study-wide results and caveats: Most TCR sequences were uncommon, yet certain public TCRs appeared in many donors.

Sequenced by immunoSEQ multiplex PCR; TCRdb stores in-frame clones only, minus some. Among about 170,000 clones, around nine tenths were seen once, and the ten largest hold 1.4%. Regarding this clone: Its antigen is unidentified.

The germline CDR1 and CDR2 sequences are ENHRY and SYGVKD. The V gene lost 6 bases and the J gene lost 5 bases, with 17 bases spanning the gap. The CDR3 totals 14 residues. The rearrangement links TRBV10-3 to TRBJ2-7; possible D gene TRBD1, 6 bases. The source is a woman aged 30 to 39 in good health and CMV-seronegative. Sequencing was carried out using PBMCs. The CDR3 spells CAIRIRQEDDEQYF. The CDR3 DNA sequence: TGTGCCATCAGAATCCGACAGGAAGATGACGAGCAGTACTTC.